This T cell receptor beta chain was sequenced during a study of Ad26.COV2.S vaccination and SARS-CoV-2 variants. Study background: Once, or twice with 56 days between doses, Ad26.COV2.S was given intramuscularly.

The treatment is: about 20 received Ad26.COV2.S at low or high dose, single or two shots; several received placebo; per-sample allocation not given. On day 63 after the first injection, vaccine and placebo recipients gave samples. CDR3 size: 14 residues. The germline gives CDR1 MNHEY, CDR2 SVGAGI. Trimming removed 5 bases from V and 0 bases from J, with 11 bases in between. The protocol was immunoSEQ multiplex PCR, while the TCRdb copy is restricted to in-frame clones and leaves out a portion. The sample has some 250,000 clones; around 89% are singletons. The origin of this receptor is a person between 18 and 65 years old who received the Ad26.COV2.S COVID-19 vaccine or a placebo. The chain combines TRBV6-5 with TRBJ2-7; no firm D call. The sample in question was peripheral blood, obtained in a trial of Ad26.COV2.S vaccine versus placebo. The DNA for the CDR3 is TGTGCCAGCAGTCGCGATTTGAGCTCCTACGAGCAGTACTTC. This encodes CASSRDLSSYEQYF.